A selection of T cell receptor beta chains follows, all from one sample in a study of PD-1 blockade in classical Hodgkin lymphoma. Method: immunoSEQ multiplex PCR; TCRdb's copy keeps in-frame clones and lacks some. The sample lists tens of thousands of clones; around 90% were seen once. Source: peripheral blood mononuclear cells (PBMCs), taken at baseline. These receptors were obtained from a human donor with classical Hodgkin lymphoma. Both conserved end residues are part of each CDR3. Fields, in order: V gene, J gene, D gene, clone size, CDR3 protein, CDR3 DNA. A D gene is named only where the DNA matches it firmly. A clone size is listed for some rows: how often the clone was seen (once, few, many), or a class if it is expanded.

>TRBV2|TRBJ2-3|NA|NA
CASSEGHLTPSTDTQYF
TGTGCCAGCAGCGAAGGACACCTTACCCCTAGCACAGATACGCAGTATTTT
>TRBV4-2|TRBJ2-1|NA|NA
CASSQVSEGEQFF
TGTGCCAGCAGCCAAGTGTCAGAGGGTGAGCAGTTCTTC
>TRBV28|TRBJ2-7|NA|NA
CASTLSRQVSYEQYF
TGTGCCAGCACCTTATCAAGACAGGTTTCCTACGAGCAGTACTTC
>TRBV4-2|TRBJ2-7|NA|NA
CASSQDTSYHEQYF
TGTGCCAGCAGCCAGGACACTAGTTACCACGAGCAGTACTTC
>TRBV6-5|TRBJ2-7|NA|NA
CASKFYEQYF
TGTGCCAGCAAGTTTTACGAGCAGTACTTC
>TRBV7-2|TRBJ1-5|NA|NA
CASSLGAGSNQPQHF
TGTGCCAGCAGCTTAGGGGCAGGGTCCAATCAGCCCCAGCATTTT
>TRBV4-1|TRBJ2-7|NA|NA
CASSQADVQGYEQYF
TGCGCCAGCAGCCAAGCTGATGTACAGGGCTACGAGCAGTACTTC
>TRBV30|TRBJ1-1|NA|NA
CAWRGTPNTEAFF
TGTGCCTGGAGAGGGACACCGAACACTGAAGCTTTCTTT
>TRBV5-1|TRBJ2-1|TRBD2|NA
CASSGSLAGLNEQFF
TGCGCCAGCAGCGGGTCACTAGCGGGACTTAATGAGCAGTTCTTC
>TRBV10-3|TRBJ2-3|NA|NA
CATGSGGRDTDTQYF
TGTGCCACCGGATCGGGCGGAAGGGACACAGATACGCAGTATTTT
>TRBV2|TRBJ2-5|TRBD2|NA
CASSWTSGAETQYF
TGTGCCAGCAGCTGGACTAGCGGGGCTGAGACCCAGTACTTC
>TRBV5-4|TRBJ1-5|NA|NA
CASSKGPDQPQHF
TGTGCCAGCAGCAAAGGACCAGATCAGCCCCAGCATTTT
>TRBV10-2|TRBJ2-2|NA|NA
CASKERNTGELFF
TGCGCCAGCAAGGAACGAAACACCGGGGAGCTGTTTTTT
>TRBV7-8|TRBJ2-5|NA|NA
CASSPHWGTQETQYF
TGTGCCAGCAGCCCCCACTGGGGCACCCAAGAGACCCAGTACTTC
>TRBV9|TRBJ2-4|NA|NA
CASSPVQGAKNIQYF
TGTGCCAGCAGCCCCGTACAGGGAGCCAAAAACATTCAGTACTTC
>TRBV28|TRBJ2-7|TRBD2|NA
CASSLSPTSGYEQYF
TGTGCCAGCAGTTTATCCCCGACTAGCGGGTACGAGCAGTACTTC
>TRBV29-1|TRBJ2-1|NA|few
CSVEYPEMYNEQFF
TGCAGCGTTGAATACCCCGAAATGTACAATGAGCAGTTCTTC
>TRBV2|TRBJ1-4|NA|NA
CASSKTTNEKLFF
TGTGCCAGCAGTAAGACAACTAATGAAAAACTGTTTTTT
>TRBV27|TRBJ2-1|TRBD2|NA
CASQRGAVYNEQFF
TGTGCCAGCCAGCGGGGGGCGGTCTACAATGAGCAGTTCTTC
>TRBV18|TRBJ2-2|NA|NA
CASSPVFNTGELFF
TGTGCCAGCTCACCAGTCTTCAACACCGGGGAGCTGTTTTTT
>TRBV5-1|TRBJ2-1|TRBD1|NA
CASSLAGGSWIVYNEQFF
TGCGCCAGCAGCTTGGCAGGGGGCAGCTGGATAGTATACAATGAGCAGTTCTTC
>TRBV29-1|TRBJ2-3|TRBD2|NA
CSASGLAFTDTQYF
TGCAGCGCTTCGGGACTAGCGTTTACAGATACGCAGTATTTT
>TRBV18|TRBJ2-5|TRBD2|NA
CASSPGTGTSGGQETQYF
TGTGCCAGCTCACCCGGGACAGGTACTAGCGGGGGACAAGAGACCCAGTACTTC
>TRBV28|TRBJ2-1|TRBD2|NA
CASSFGRGSYYNEQFF
TGTGCCAGCAGTTTCGGACGCGGGAGTTACTACAATGAGCAGTTCTTC
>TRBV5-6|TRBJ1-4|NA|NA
CASSHWGEKLFF
TGTGCCAGCAGTCACTGGGGTGAAAAACTGTTTTTT
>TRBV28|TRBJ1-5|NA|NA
CASSSRRGGYSNQPQHF
TGTGCCAGCAGTTCACGCCGGGGCGGATATAGCAATCAGCCCCAGCATTTT
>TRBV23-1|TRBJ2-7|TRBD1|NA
CASSHTGTGCYEQYF
TGCGCCAGCAGTCATACCGGGACAGGGTGCTACGAGCAGTACTTC
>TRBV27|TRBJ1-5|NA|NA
CASSFSLASNQPQHF
TGTGCCAGCAGTTTCTCCTTGGCTAGCAATCAGCCCCAGCATTTT
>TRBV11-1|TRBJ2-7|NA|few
CASSLRLVPYEQYF
TGTGCCAGCAGCTTAAGACTAGTTCCCTACGAGCAGTACTTC
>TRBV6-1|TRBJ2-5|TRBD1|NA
CASSFDRGAETQYF
TGTGCCAGCAGTTTCGACAGGGGTGCAGAGACCCAGTACTTC
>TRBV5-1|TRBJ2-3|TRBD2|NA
CASSSAGEDTQYF
TGCGCCAGCAGCTCCGCGGGAGAGGATACGCAGTATTTT
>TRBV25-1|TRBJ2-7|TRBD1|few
CASSEFGTGGLEQYF
TGTGCCAGCAGTGAATTCGGGACAGGAGGGCTCGAGCAGTACTTC
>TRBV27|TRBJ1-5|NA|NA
CASSGWGRSNQPQHF
TGTGCCAGCAGCGGGTGGGGACGTAGCAATCAGCCCCAGCATTTT
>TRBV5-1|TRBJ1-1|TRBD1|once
CASSPDRDTEAFF
TGCGCCAGCAGCCCGGACAGGGACACTGAAGCTTTCTTT
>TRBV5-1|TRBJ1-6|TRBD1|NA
CASSLGQYYSPLHF
TGCGCCAGCAGCCTGGGACAGTACTATTCACCCCTCCACTTT
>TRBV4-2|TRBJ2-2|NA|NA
CASKVGNAGELFF
TGTGCCAGCAAAGTAGGGAATGCCGGGGAGCTGTTTTTT
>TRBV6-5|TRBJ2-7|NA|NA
CASTRGPLTSYEQYF
TGTGCCAGCACTAGGGGTCCCTTAACCTCCTACGAGCAGTACTTC
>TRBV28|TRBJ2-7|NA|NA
CASILGVEQYF
TGTGCCAGCATTTTAGGGGTCGAGCAGTACTTC
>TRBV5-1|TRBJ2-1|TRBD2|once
CASSAGTSAYNEQFF
TGCGCCAGCAGCGCAGGGACTAGCGCCTACAATGAGCAGTTCTTC
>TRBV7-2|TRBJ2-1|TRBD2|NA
CASSSSGTLYNEQFF
TGTGCCAGCAGCTCTAGCGGGACTCTATACAATGAGCAGTTCTTC
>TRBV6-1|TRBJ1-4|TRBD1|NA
CASSEDRQPNEKLFF
TGTGCCAGCAGCGAGGACAGGCAACCTAATGAAAAACTGTTTTTT
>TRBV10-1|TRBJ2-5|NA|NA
CASSAGMASTQYF
TGCGCCAGCAGTGCTGGTATGGCGTCGACCCAGTACTTC
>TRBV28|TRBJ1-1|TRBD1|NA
CASSLPEDRRNTEAFF
TGTGCCAGCAGTCTCCCGGAGGACAGGCGGAACACTGAAGCTTTCTTT
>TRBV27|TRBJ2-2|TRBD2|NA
CASRPSGGRGTGELFF
TGTGCCAGCAGGCCTAGCGGGGGGCGGGGCACCGGGGAGCTGTTTTTT
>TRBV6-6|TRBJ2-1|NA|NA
CASSYSSRVYEQFF
TGTGCCAGCAGTTACTCGAGCAGGGTGTATGAGCAGTTCTTC
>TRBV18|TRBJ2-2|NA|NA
CASSPYRGSGELFF
TGTGCCAGCTCACCATATAGGGGCTCCGGGGAGCTGTTTTTT